The 2 T cell receptor beta chains below come from one sample, sequenced in a study of CD8 T cells in ankylosing spondylitis. One entry per CDR3 protein results from TCRdb running MiXCR on the 5' RACE reads. The table lists around 53,000 distinct CDR3 sequences, 6% to 7.5% of them singletons. Input material: blood, either unsorted or a sorted T cell fraction (not recorded which). The source is a female donor with ankylosing spondylitis or in good health (not recorded which).

This clonotype came up many times. J is TRBJ1-2 and V is TRBV25-1; TRBD1 aligns across 9 bases. V gave up 5 bases and J gave up 1 base; unmatched junction bases: 2. The germline V gene has CDR1 MGHDK and CDR2 SYGVNS. The length of the CDR3 is 14 residues. The CDR3: CASSRTGVNYGYTF. CDR3 nucleotides: TGTGCCAGCAGTCGGACAGGGGTTAACTATGGCTACACCTTC.

This clonotype was found many times. The chain carries TRBV5-1 and TRBJ2-6; 7 positions agree with TRBD2. V gave up 4 bases and J gave up 4 bases; unmatched junction bases: 5. CDR1 and CDR2 from the germline V gene are SGHRS and YFSETQ. CDR3 length: 15 amino acids. CDR3 protein: CASSERGTGANVLTF. CDR3 DNA sequence: TGCGCCAGCAGCGAGCGGGGAACGGGGGCCAACGTCCTGACTTTC. The variable domain in full, completed from reference TRBV5-1 and TRBJ2-6, reads KAGVTQTPRYLIKTRGQQVTLSCSPISGHRSVSWYQQTPGQGLQFLFEYFSETQRNKGNFPGRFSGRQFSNSRSEMNVSTLELGDSALYLCASSERGTGANVLTFGAGSRLTVL.